The sequence of this T cell receptor beta chain was determined in a study of blood T cells in healthy people across ages. For the study at large: Per two T cells, about one barcoded beta molecule was captured through template switching.

Using a J-beta primer mix together with a sample-barcoded 5' primer, a second PCR was run for roughly 7 to 11 cycles. MiXCR, applied by TCRdb to the 5' RACE reads, yields one record per CDR3 protein. The top ten hold roughly 2% of the sample, which has about 2 million distinct CDR3 sequences, around half seen once. CDR1 and CDR2 from the germline V gene are LGHDT and YNNKEL (reference sequence). Trimming left V 0 bases short and J 2 bases short, with 16 bases between. The CDR3 sequence is 17 residues long. Regarding the study as a whole: The study found more naive CD4+ cells and higher diversity in long-lived than aged donors.

This clonotype was seen a handful of times. Its antigen is unknown. At least 7 million PBMCs were isolated per sample. Sequencing used blood. This chain uses TRBV3-1 with TRBJ2-5; D may be TRBD1 (5 bases). The source of this sequence is a woman aged 35 to 49 in good health. The CDR3 DNA reads TGTGCCAGCAGCCAAGATCCCGCAGGGTCGGAGCAAGAGACCCAGTACTTC. It yields the protein CASSQDPAGSEQETQYF.